This TCR beta chain stems from a study of radiation and T cells in renal cell carcinoma. Stated treatment: 15 Gy SBRT to primary tumor, nephrectomy 4 weeks later. In its sample, this clone was seen a few times. The assay was immunoSEQ multiplex PCR, and TCRdb's table has in-frame clones only and misses some. This sample yields around 19,000 clones, of which about 56% are seen a single time; around 11% belongs to the top ten. The CDR3 contains 15 residues. Germline values: CDR1 SNHLY, CDR2 FYNNEI. Trimming cost V 6 bases and J 0 bases; bases outside gene matches: 7. This clonotype was sampled from a man aged 45-65 years with renal cell carcinoma. V usage is TRBV2 and J usage is TRBJ2-7, with 8 positions matching TRBD1. The sample in question was tumor tissue, obtained from a patient whose treatment included radiotherapy and nephrectomy. The chain's CDR3 is CASSERQGFSYEQYF. The CDR3 nucleotides read TGTGCCAGCAGCGAACGACAGGGGTTCTCCTACGAGCAGTACTTC. The entire variable domain, with the rest obtained from reference TRBV2 and TRBJ2-7, is as follows: EPEVTQTPSHQVTQMGQEVILRCVPISNHLYFYWYRQILGQKVEFLVSFYNNEISEKSEIFDDQFSVERPDGSNFTLKIRSTKLEDSAMYFCASSERQGFSYEQYFGPGTRLTVT.